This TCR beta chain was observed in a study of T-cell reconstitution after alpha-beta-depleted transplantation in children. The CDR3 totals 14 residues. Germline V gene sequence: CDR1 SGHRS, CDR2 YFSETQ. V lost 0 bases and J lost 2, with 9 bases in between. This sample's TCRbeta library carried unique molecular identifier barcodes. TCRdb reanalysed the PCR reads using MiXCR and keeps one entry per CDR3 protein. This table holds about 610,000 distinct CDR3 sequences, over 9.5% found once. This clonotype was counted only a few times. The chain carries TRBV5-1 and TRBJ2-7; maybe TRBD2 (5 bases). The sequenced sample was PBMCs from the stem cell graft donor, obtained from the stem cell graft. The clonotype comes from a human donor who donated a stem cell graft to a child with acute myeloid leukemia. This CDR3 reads CASSLELGAYEQYF. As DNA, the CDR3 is TGCGCCAGCAGCTTGGAACTAGGCGCCTACGAGCAGTACTTC.